This T cell receptor beta chain was documented in a study of PD-1 blockade in mismatch repair-deficient tumors. Study as a whole: Patients had eleven to twelve mismatch repair-deficient cancer types, all previously treated and progressing.

Some clones are missing from TCRdb's copy, which holds only in-frame ones; the method was immunoSEQ multiplex PCR. The table shows over 75,000 clones, with roughly 80% occurring only once. This specimen was peripheral blood, taken 12 weeks after starting pembrolizumab. This TCR was recovered from an adult with mismatch repair-deficient cancer.

The CDR3 protein is CASSEIPGRVKYEQYF. The DNA for the CDR3 is TGTGCCAGCAGTGAAATTCCCGGACGGGTGAAGTACGAGCAGTACTTC. The chain recombines TRBV2 with TRBJ2-7; D is uncertain. The V gene's germline CDR1 is SNHLY and CDR2 FYNNEI. The CDR3 length is 16 residues. Trimming removed 2 bases from V and 4 bases from J, with 18 bases in between.